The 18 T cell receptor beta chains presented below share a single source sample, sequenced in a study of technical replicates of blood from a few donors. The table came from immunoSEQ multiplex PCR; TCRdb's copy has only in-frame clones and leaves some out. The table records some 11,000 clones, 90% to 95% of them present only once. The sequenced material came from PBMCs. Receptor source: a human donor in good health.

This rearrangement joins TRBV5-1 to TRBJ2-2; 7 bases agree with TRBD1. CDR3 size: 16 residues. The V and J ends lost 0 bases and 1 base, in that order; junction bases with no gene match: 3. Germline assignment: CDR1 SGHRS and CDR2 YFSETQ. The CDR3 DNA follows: TGCGCCAGCAGCTTGGAAAACAGGGGGAACACCGGGGAGCTGTTTTTT. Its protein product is CASSLENRGNTGELFF.

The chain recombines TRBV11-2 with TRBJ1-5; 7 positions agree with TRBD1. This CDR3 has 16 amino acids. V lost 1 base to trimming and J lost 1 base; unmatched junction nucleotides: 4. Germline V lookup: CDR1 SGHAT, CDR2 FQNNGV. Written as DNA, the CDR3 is TGTGCCAGCAGCTTAGGAGGGGGCGCGAGCAATCAGCCCCAGCATTTT. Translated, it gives CASSLGGGASNQPQHF.

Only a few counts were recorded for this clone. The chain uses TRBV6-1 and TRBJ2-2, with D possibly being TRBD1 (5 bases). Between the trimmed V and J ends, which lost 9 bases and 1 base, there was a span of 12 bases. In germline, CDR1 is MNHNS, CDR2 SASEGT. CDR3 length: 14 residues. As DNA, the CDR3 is TGTGCCAGTAGCTTCAGGGTGAACACCGGGGAGCTGTTTTTT. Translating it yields CASSFRVNTGELFF.

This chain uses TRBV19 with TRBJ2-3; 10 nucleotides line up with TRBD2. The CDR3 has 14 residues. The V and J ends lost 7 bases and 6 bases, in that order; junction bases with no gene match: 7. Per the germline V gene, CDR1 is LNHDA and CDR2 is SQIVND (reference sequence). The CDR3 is CASNPSGSWDTQYF. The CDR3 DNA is TGTGCCAGTAACCCTAGCGGGAGTTGGGATACGCAGTATTTT.

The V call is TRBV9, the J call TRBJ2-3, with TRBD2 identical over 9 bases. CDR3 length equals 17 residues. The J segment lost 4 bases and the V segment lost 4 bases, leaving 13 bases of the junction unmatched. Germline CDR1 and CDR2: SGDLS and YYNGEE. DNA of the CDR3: TGTGCCAGCAGCCTATTCGGTAGCGGGAGAGGGGCAGATACGCAGTATTTT. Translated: CASSLFGSGRGADTQYF. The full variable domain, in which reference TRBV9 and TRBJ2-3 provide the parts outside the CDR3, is DSGVTQTPKHLITATGQRVTLRCSPRSGDLSVYWYQQSLDQGLQFLIQYYNGEERAKGNILERFSAQQFPDLHSELNLSSLELGDSALYFCASSLFGSGRGADTQYFGPGTRLTVL.

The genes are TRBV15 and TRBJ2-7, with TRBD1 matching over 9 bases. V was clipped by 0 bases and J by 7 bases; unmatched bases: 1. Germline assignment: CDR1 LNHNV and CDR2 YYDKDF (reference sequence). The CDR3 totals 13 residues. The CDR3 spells CATSREGTGEQYF. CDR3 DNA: TGTGCCACCAGCAGAGAGGGGACAGGGGAGCAGTACTTC.

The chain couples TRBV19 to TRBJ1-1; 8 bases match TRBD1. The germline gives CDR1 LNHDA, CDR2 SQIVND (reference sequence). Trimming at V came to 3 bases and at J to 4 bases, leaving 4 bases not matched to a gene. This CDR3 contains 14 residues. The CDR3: CASSIQGAGTEAFF. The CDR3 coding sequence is TGTGCCAGTAGTATTCAGGGGGCGGGCACTGAAGCTTTCTTT.

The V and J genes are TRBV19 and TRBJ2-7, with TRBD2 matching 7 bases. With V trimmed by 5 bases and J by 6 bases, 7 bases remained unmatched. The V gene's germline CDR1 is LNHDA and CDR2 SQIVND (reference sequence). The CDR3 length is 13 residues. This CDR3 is CASSWDYVSEQYF. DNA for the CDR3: TGTGCCAGTAGTTGGGACTACGTGAGCGAGCAGTACTTC.

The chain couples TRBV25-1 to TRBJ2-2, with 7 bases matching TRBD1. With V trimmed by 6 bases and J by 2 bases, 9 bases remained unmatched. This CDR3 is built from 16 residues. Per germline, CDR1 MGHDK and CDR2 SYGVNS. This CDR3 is CASSQGGQPNTGELFF. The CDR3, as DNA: TGTGCCAGCAGCCAAGGGGGACAGCCAAACACCGGGGAGCTGTTTTTT.

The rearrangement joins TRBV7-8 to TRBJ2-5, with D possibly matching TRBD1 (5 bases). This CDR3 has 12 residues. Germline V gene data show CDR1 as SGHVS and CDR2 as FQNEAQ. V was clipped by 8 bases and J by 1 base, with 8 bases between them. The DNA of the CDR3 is TGTGCCAGCCGTGACAGCCAAGAGACCCAGTACTTC. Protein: CASRDSQETQYF.

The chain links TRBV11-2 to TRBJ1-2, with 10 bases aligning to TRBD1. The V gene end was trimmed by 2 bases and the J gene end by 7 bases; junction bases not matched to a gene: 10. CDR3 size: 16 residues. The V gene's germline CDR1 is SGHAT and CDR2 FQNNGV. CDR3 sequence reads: CASSLLSGTGEGGYTF. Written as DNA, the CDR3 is TGTGCCAGCAGCTTATTGAGTGGGACAGGGGAGGGTGGCTACACCTTC.

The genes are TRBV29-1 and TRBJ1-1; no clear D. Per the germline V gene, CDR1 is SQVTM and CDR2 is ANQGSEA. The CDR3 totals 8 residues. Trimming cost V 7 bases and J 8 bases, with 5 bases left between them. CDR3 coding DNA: TGCAGCGCCAGAGAAGCTTTCTTT. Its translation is CSAREAFF.

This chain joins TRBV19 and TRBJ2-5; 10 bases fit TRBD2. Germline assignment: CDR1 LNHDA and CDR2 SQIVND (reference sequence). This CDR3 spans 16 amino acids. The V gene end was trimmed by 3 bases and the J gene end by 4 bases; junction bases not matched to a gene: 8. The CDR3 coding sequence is TGTGCCAGTAGTATCAAACTAGCGGGACCCGGAGAGACCCAGTACTTC. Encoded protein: CASSIKLAGPGETQYF.

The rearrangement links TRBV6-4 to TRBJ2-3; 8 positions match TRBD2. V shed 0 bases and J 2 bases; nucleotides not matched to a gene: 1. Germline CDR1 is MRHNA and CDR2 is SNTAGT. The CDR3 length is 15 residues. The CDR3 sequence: CASSDSAGATDTQYF. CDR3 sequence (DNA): TGTGCCAGCAGTGACTCAGCGGGAGCCACAGATACGCAGTATTTT.

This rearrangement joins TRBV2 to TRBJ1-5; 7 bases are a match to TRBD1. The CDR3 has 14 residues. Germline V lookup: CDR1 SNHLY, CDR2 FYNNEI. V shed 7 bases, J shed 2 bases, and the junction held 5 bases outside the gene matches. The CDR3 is CASNLQGGNQPQHF. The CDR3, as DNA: TGTGCCAGCAACCTCCAGGGGGGCAATCAGCCCCAGCATTTT.

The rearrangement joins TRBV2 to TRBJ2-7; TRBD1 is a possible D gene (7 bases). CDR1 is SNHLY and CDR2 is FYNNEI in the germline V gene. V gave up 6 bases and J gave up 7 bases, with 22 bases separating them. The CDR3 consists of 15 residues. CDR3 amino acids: CASRNDRAGGREQYF. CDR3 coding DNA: TGTGCCAGCAGAAATGACCGAGCAGGGGGGAGGGAGCAGTACTTC.

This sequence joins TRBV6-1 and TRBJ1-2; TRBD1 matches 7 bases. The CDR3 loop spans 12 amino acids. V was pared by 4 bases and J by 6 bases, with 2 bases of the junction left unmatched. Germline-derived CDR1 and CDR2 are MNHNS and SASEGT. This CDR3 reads CASSGDRNGYTF. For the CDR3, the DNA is TGTGCCAGCAGTGGGGACAGAAATGGCTACACCTTC.

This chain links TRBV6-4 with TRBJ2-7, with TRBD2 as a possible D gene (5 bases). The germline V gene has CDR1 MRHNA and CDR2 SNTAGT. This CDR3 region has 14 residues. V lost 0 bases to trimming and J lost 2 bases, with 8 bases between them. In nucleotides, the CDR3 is TGTGCCAGCAGTGACTCAAGCGGAACCTACGAGCAGTACTTC. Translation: CASSDSSGTYEQYF.